This is a list of T cell receptor beta chains from one sample in a study of cytomegalovirus exposure and HLA in healthy donors. The table came from immunoSEQ multiplex PCR; TCRdb's copy has only in-frame clones and leaves some out. The data show about 120,000 clones, about 61% seen once. What was sequenced was PBMCs. These receptors originate from a young man in good health and CMV-seropositive. CDR3s include the opening cysteine and the closing phenylalanine or tryptophan. A D gene is named only where the DNA matches it firmly. The size field is filled for only some rows; it gives once, few, many or a size class.

abundance | j_gene | v_gene | d_gene | CDR3aa | CDR3nt
. | TRBJ1-2 | TRBV30 | . | CAWAWGGSYTF | TGTGCCTGGGCCTGGGGCGGAAGCTACACCTTC
. | TRBJ1-4 | TRBV4-1 | . | CASSPKSGVLATNEKLFF | TGCGCCAGCAGCCCAAAATCAGGGGTGCTAGCAACTAATGAAAAACTGTTTTTT
. | TRBJ2-5 | TRBV5-4 | . | CASSLAFGHPQGETQYF | TGTGCCAGCAGCTTGGCCTTCGGACACCCCCAGGGAGAGACCCAGTACTTC
once | TRBJ1-6 | TRBV4-1 | . | CASSQGIRDSKNSPLHF | TGCGCCAGCAGCCAAGGTATCAGGGACTCGAAGAATTCACCCCTCCACTTT
medium-sized | TRBJ2-7 | TRBV19 | . | CASKGGVPYEQYF | TGTGCCAGTAAGGGCGGGGTTCCCTACGAGCAGTACTTC
. | TRBJ2-5 | TRBV5-4 | . | CASSRDTQETQYF | TGTGCCAGCAGCCGGGACACCCAAGAGACCCAGTACTTC
. | TRBJ1-5 | TRBV5-1 | . | CASSLGGSNQPQHF | TGCGCCAGCAGCTTGGGAGGGAGTAATCAGCCCCAGCATTTT
. | TRBJ2-5 | TRBV5-1 | . | CASREASSQETQYF | TGCGCCAGCAGGGAGGCTAGTAGCCAAGAGACCCAGTACTTC
. | TRBJ1-1 | TRBV19 | . | CASGLGGRVAEAFF | TGTGCCAGTGGATTAGGGGGTCGAGTGGCTGAAGCTTTCTTT
. | TRBJ2-5 | TRBV5-1 | . | CASSLDPGHEETQYF | TGCGCCAGCAGCTTGGATCCGGGACACGAAGAGACCCAGTACTTC
. | TRBJ2-3 | TRBV5-1 | TRBD1 | CASANGTGGANTQYF | TGCGCCAGCGCTAACGGGACAGGGGGCGCGAATACGCAGTATTTT
once | TRBJ1-4 | TRBV2 | . | CASSALAGAEKLFF | TGTGCCAGCAGTGCACTAGCGGGGGCTGAAAAACTGTTTTTT
. | TRBJ1-6 | TRBV10-2 | . | CASSRGSNSPLHF | TGCGCCAGCAGTCGCGGGTCGAATTCACCCCTCCACTTT
. | TRBJ2-6 | TRBV2 | . | CARSQSGANVLTF | TGTGCCAGAAGCCAATCTGGGGCCAACGTCCTGACTTTC
few | TRBJ1-2 | TRBV30 | TRBD1 | CAWSRYRGYGDYGYTF | TGTGCCTGGAGTCGCTACAGGGGATATGGCGACTATGGCTACACCTTC
few | TRBJ1-1 | TRBV25-1 | . | CASSRQVNTEAFF | TGTGCCAGCAGTCGCCAGGTGAACACTGAAGCTTTCTTT
. | TRBJ1-5 | TRBV19 | . | CASSIGLRGNQPQHF | TGTGCCAGTAGTATAGGATTGAGGGGGAATCAGCCCCAGCATTTT
. | TRBJ2-6 | TRBV5-1 | TRBD1 | CASSSSRISGGAGSGANVLTF | TGCGCCAGCAGCTCCTCCCGAATTTCAGGGGGCGCTGGCTCTGGGGCCAACGTCCTGACTTTC
few | TRBJ2-5 | TRBV27 | TRBD1 | CASSLRFTGTGPETQYF | TGTGCCAGCAGTTTAAGATTCACCGGGACAGGGCCAGAGACCCAGTACTTC
. | TRBJ2-1 | TRBV7-2 | . | CASSLVVVGAYNEQFF | TGTGCCAGCAGCTTAGTCGTAGTAGGAGCCTACAATGAGCAGTTCTTC
. | TRBJ1-1 | TRBV10-3 | . | CATEDSYEAFF | TGTGCCACCGAAGACAGTTATGAAGCTTTCTTT
. | TRBJ2-7 | TRBV5-1 | TRBD1 | CASSPRQGDYEQYF | TGCGCCAGCAGCCCCCGACAGGGGGACTACGAGCAGTACTTC
few | TRBJ1-4 | TRBV4-1 | TRBD1 | CASSQDPGQRNEKLFF | TGCGCCAGCAGCCAAGATCCGGGACAGCGGAATGAAAAACTGTTTTTT
. | TRBJ1-1 | TRBV25-1 | . | CASSEGGGYTEAFF | TGTGCCAGCAGTGAAGGGGGGGGATACACTGAAGCTTTCTTT